Following are 16 T cell receptor beta chains from one sample sequenced in a study of cytomegalovirus exposure and HLA in healthy donors. PCR amplification relied on 60 Vbeta primers (plus 13 Jbeta primers). Profiling relied on immunoSEQ multiplex PCR, and the TCRdb table lists in-frame clones only, not all of them. The sample comprises around 99,000 clones, 60% to 70% of which are singletons, and around 6.3% rests with the top ten. Sequenced input: PBMCs. These receptors were collected from a woman in her thirties in good health and CMV-seronegative.

This clone has just a few counts. The rearrangement links TRBV6-5 to TRBJ2-3; 7 nucleotides align to TRBD2. This CDR3 has 15 amino acids. After removal of 0 bases from V and 2 bases from J, the junction contained 2 bases not matched to a gene. Germline CDR1 and CDR2: MNHEY and SVGAGI. The CDR3 bases are TGTGCCAGCAGTTACTCGGGGGGGAACACAGATACGCAGTATTTT. Its translation: CASSYSGGNTDTQYF.

CDR3 amino acids: CSAKRGLAKETQYF. The CDR3 coding sequence is TGCAGCGCCAAGAGGGGGTTAGCGAAAGAGACCCAGTACTTC. J is TRBJ2-5 and V is TRBV29-1; possible D gene TRBD1, 6 bases. CDR1 and CDR2 from the germline V gene are SQVTM and ANQGSEA. This CDR3 spans 14 amino acids. V shed 7 bases and J shed 3 bases, with 18 bases lying between them.

V is TRBV27 and J is TRBJ2-5; a weak D match, TRBD2 (5 bases). The length of the CDR3 is 12 residues. The germline V and J ends were trimmed by 6 bases and 11 bases, with 16 bases remaining between them. Germline V lookup: CDR1 MNHEY, CDR2 SMNVEV (reference sequence). Here the CDR3 reads CASSPRPWEQYF. DNA for the CDR3: TGTGCCAGCAGCCCTCGCCCGTGGGAGCAGTACTTC.

This sequence joins TRBV6-1 and TRBJ1-2; possible D gene TRBD1, 5 bases. The CDR3 contains 14 residues. V gave up 6 bases and J gave up 5 bases, with 16 bases separating them. In germline, CDR1 is MNHNS, CDR2 SASEGT. CDR3 in amino acids: CASRTTGLEYGYTF. CDR3 sequence (DNA): TGTGCCAGCAGGACCACAGGATTGGAATATGGCTACACCTTC.

The chain recombines TRBV6-5 with TRBJ1-3; D possibly corresponds to TRBD1 (6 bases). The CDR3 has 15 residues. With 8 bases removed from V and 1 base from J, the gap between germline ends came to 15 bases. Germline V lookup: CDR1 MNHEY, CDR2 SVGAGI. The CDR3 protein is CASGGAMPSGNTIYF. As DNA, the CDR3 is TGTGCCAGCGGGGGGGCTATGCCTTCTGGAAACACCATATATTTT.

A single count supports this clone. The rearrangement links TRBV9 to TRBJ2-5; possibly TRBD1 for D (6 bases). The CDR3 covers 15 residues. CDR1 is SGDLS and CDR2 is YYNGEE in the germline V gene. V was clipped by 4 bases and J by 4 bases, with 17 bases between them. The CDR3 here is CASSIGQKVGETQYF. The CDR3 coding sequence is TGTGCCAGCAGCATTGGACAGAAAGTAGGAGAGACCCAGTACTTC.

The genes are TRBV11-2 and TRBJ2-1; D remains ambiguous. Germline V gene sequence: CDR1 SGHAT, CDR2 FQNNGV. Trimming stripped 0 bases from V and 3 bases from J, with 6 bases between. The CDR3 runs 14 residues. Here the CDR3 reads CASSLEFSYNEQFF. CDR3 nucleotides: TGTGCCAGCAGCTTAGAGTTTAGCTACAATGAGCAGTTCTTC. Full variable domain (outside the CDR3, taken from reference TRBV11-2 and TRBJ2-1): EAGVAQSPRYKIIEKRQSVAFWCNPISGHATLYWYQQILGQGPKLLIQFQNNGVVDDSQLPKDRFSAERLKGVDSTLKIQPAKLEDSAVYLCASSLEFSYNEQFFGPGTRLTVL.

J is TRBJ2-7 and V is TRBV13; no clear D. Deletions cut 1 base from V and 7 bases from J, with 14 bases between. The CDR3 extends over 14 amino acids. Germline loops: CDR1 PRHDT, CDR2 FYEKMQ (reference sequence). As DNA, the CDR3 is TGTGCCAGCAGCTTAGTTGGGCCGATCGGAGAGCAGTACTTC. Translated: CASSLVGPIGEQYF.

The genes are TRBV6-6 and TRBJ2-3, with TRBD2 matching 12 bases. Germline V gives CDR1 MNHNY, CDR2 SVGAGI (reference sequence). The V gene end was trimmed by 10 bases and the J gene end by 6 bases; junction bases not matched to a gene: 11. The CDR3 is made up of 15 amino acids. CDR3 loop: CATRTSGKLRDTQYF. CDR3 coding DNA: TGTGCCACCAGGACTAGCGGGAAGCTTAGGGATACGCAGTATTTT.

This clone was counted once. V gene TRBV5-1 combines with J gene TRBJ1-2, with TRBD1 matching 9 bases. Germline V lookup: CDR1 SGHRS, CDR2 YFSETQ. V lost 2 bases to trimming and J lost 5 bases; unmatched junction nucleotides: 4. This CDR3 spans 14 amino acids. CDR3 nucleotides: TGCGCCAGCAGCTTAGGGACAGGGTTATATGGCTACACCTTC. Translating it yields CASSLGTGLYGYTF.

This clone occurred a few times. V usage is TRBV9 and J usage is TRBJ2-7; 8 nucleotides match TRBD2. The V segment lost 0 bases and the J segment 3 bases; nucleotides outside the gene matches: 8. Germline V gene data show CDR1 as SGDLS and CDR2 as YYNGEE. This CDR3 is built from 16 residues. CDR3: CASSVAEGLGSYEQYF. The DNA of the CDR3 is TGTGCCAGCAGCGTAGCAGAGGGACTAGGAAGCTACGAGCAGTACTTC.

The chain has TRBV5-4 and TRBJ2-5; D gene unclear. Deletions cut 0 bases from V and 1 base from J, with 10 bases between. This CDR3 is built from 15 residues. The germline V gene encodes CDR1 SGHNT and CDR2 YYREEE (reference sequence). The CDR3 DNA sequence: TGTGCCAGCAGCTTGGCAGGTGCGTCCCAAGAGACCCAGTACTTC. Amino acid sequence: CASSLAGASQETQYF.

V gene TRBV11-2 combines with J gene TRBJ1-5; D uncertain. There are 15 residues in the CDR3. Germline lookup yields CDR1 SGHAT and CDR2 FQNNGV. Trimming stripped 1 base from V and 7 bases from J, with 14 bases between. CDR3 loop: CASSLGQASGQPQHF. The CDR3 coding sequence is TGTGCCAGCAGCTTAGGTCAGGCTAGCGGGCAGCCCCAGCATTTT.

This chain uses TRBV28 with TRBJ2-5, with 7 positions matching TRBD2. CDR3 length: 12 residues. Germline trimming cut 2 bases from V and 13 bases from J; bases unmatched to any gene: 7. From germline, CDR1 is MDHEN and CDR2 SYDVKM. CDR3 DNA sequence: TGTGCCAGCAGTTTACCCCGTGGGGGGGTGTACTTC. Amino acid sequence: CASSLPRGGVYF. Full variable domain (rest looked up from reference TRBV28 and TRBJ2-5): DVKVTQSSRYLVKRTGEKVFLECVQDMDHENMFWYRQDPGLGLRLIYFSYDVKMKEKGDIPEGYSVSREKKERFSLILESASTNQTSMYLCASSLPRGGVYFGPGTRLLVL.

This clone has just a few counts. The chain joins TRBV12-5 to TRBJ2-1; maybe TRBD2 (7 bases). CDR1 and CDR2 (germline): LGHNT, FRNRAP. The CDR3 totals 16 residues. The V end lost 1 base, the J end lost 4 bases, and 14 bases lay between the germline ends. This CDR3 is CASGLETGRVYNEQFF. The CDR3, as DNA: TGTGCTAGTGGTTTGGAAACAGGGAGGGTTTACAATGAGCAGTTCTTC.

The V gene is TRBV11-2, the J gene TRBJ1-1; 9 bases map to TRBD1. CDR1 and CDR2 from the germline V gene are SGHAT and FQNNGV. The length of the CDR3 is 16 residues. V shed 1 base and J 6 bases; nucleotides not matched to a gene: 9. CDR3 DNA sequence: TGTGCCAGCAGCTTAGGTGGATACGACAGGGGGGCTGAAGCTTTCTTT. Encoded protein: CASSLGGYDRGAEAFF.